This TCR beta chain was identified in a study of T cells in Graves' hyperthyroidism and ophthalmopathy. For the diagnoses, clinical symptoms, serum thyroxine and TRAb, thyroid ultrasound and orbital computed tomography were used. The CDR3 is made up of 12 amino acids. The germline V gene has CDR1 SNHLY and CDR2 FYNNEI. Trimming at V came to 5 bases and at J to 6 bases, leaving 2 bases not matched to a gene. This clonotype was counted at least ten times. Amplification of TCR beta CDR3 regions was performed using RNA transcripts as template. The primer set for the first-round RT-PCR of the TCR CDR3 was HTBI. TCRdb re-called the multiplex PCR reads through MiXCR, storing one row per CDR3 protein. The table records around 350,000 distinct CDR3 sequences, approximately 20% of them present only once.

V usage is TRBV2 and J usage is TRBJ1-2; 8 bases are shared with TRBD1. The specimen sequenced was blood. This receptor was obtained from a woman younger than 35 with Graves' hyperthyroidism. CDR3: CASSRGQDGYTF. The CDR3 nucleotides read TGTGCCAGCAGTAGGGGACAGGATGGCTACACCTTC. The full variable domain, completed using reference TRBV2 and TRBJ1-2, is EPEVTQTPSHQVTQMGQEVILRCVPISNHLYFYWYRQILGQKVEFLVSFYNNEISEKSEIFDDQFSVERPDGSNFTLKIRSTKLEDSAMYFCASSRGQDGYTFGSGTRLTVV.